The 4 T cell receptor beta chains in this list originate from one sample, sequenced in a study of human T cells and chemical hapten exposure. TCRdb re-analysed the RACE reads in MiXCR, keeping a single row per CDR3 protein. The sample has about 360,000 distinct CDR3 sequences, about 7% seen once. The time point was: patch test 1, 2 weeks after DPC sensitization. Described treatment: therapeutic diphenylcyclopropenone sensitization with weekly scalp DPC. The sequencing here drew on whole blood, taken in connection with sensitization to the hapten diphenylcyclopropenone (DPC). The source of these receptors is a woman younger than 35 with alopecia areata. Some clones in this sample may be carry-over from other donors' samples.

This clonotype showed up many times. CDR3 nucleotides: TGTGCCAGCAGTGAAACTCTACTGGGAGAGCAGTACTTC. Protein product: CASSETLLGEQYF. V gene TRBV6-2 or TRBV6-3 combines with J gene TRBJ2-7; D not certain. With 5 bases removed from V and 7 bases from J, the gap between germline ends came to 15 bases. The CDR3 covers 13 residues. CDR1 is MNHEY and CDR2 is SVGEGT in the germline V gene.

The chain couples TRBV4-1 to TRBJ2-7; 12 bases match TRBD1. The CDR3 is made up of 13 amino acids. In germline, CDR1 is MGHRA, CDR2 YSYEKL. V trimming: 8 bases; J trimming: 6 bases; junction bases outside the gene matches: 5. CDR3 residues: CASRGTGGFEQYF. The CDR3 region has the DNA TGCGCCAGCCGGGGGACAGGGGGCTTCGAGCAGTACTTC.

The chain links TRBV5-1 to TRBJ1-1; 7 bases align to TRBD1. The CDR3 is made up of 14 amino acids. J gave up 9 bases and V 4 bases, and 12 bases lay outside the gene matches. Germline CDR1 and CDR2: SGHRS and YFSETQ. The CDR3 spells CASSLRQGEIQAFF. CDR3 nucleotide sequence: TGCGCCAGCAGCCTACGACAGGGAGAGATTCAAGCTTTCTTT.

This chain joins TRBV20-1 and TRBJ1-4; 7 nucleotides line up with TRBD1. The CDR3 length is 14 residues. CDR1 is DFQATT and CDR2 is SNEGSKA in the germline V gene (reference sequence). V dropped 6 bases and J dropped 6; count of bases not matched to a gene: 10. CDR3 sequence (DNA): TGCAGTGCCCATCCGACAGGGTATTATGAAAAACTGTTTTTT. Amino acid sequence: CSAHPTGYYEKLFF.